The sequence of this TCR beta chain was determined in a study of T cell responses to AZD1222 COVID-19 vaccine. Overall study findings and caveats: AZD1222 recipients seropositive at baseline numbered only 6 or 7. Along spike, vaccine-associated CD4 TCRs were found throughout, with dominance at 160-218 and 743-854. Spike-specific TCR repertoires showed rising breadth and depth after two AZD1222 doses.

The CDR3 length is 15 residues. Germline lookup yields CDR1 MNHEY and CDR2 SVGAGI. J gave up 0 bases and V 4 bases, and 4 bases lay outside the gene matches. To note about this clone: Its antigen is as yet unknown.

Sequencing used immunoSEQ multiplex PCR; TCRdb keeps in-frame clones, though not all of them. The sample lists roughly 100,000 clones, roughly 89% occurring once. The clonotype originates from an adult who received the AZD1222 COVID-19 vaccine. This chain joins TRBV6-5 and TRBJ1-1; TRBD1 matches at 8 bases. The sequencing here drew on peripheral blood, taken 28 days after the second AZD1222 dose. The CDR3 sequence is CASSSPTGVNTEAFF. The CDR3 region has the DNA TGTGCCAGCAGTTCCCCGACAGGGGTGAACACTGAAGCTTTCTTT.